Listed below are T cell receptor beta chains from one sample, sequenced in a study of beta chain features in type 1 diabetes. The protocol was immunoSEQ multiplex PCR, while the TCRdb copy is restricted to in-frame clones and leaves out a portion. The sample yields roughly 400,000 clones, roughly 16% seen once. The sample was naive CD4+ T cells from blood. The origin of the receptors is a woman aged 18-29 years in good health. CDR3s include the opening cysteine and the closing phenylalanine or tryptophan.

j_call,v_call,cdr3_aa
NA,TRBV5-4,CASSPRTSGNYEQYF
TRBJ1-1,TRBV2,CASTRARNTEAFF
TRBJ2-1,TRBV13,CASSLRGLAGDEQFF
TRBJ2-5,TRBV4-2,CASALGGGQETQYF
TRBJ2-3,TRBV7-9,CASGLAAITDTQYF
TRBJ2-1,TRBV5-1,CASSKDSNNEQFF
TRBJ2-1,TRBV29-1,CSVAGLAGTYNEQFF
TRBJ1-5,TRBV29-1,CSVALGQATHSNQPQHF
TRBJ2-1,TRBV27,CASSATSGTLRNEQFF
TRBJ1-4,TRBV6-5,CASSKDRGWEKLFF
TRBJ2-1,TRBV5-1,CASSSGTPYNEQFF
TRBJ2-7,TRBV18,CASSPLGQGANAYEQYF
TRBJ2-7,TRBV7-9,CASGRLGAYEQYF
TRBJ1-1,TRBV6-5,CASSSPPGQIREAFF
TRBJ2-7,TRBV28,CASSWGTVSYEQYF
TRBJ2-2,TRBV7-7,CASSFQTANTGELFF
TRBJ1-1,TRBV23-1,CASSQERGKAMNTEAFF
TRBJ2-1,TRBV9,CASTWGPDSSYNEQFF
TRBJ2-1,TRBV30,CAWSVLGRSIEQFF
NA,TRBV29-1,CSVGLGTRREQYF